The 25 T cell receptor beta chains below come from one sample, sequenced in a study of blood T cell repertoires in COVID-19. The method was immunoSEQ multiplex PCR; TCRdb's version includes in-frame clones alone and lacks a portion of them. The sample gives approximately 240,000 clones, around 85% of which show up once; 5% to 8% is in the top ten. Sequencing used peripheral blood. These receptor sequences come from a woman aged 55-70 years with active or convalescent COVID-19.

The rearrangement links TRBV6-5 to TRBJ2-1, with TRBD1 identical over 7 bases. The germline V gene encodes CDR1 MNHEY and CDR2 SVGAGI. The CDR3 spans 15 residues. After removal of 7 bases from V and 5 bases from J, the junction contained 11 bases not matched to a gene. In DNA, the CDR3 is TGTGCCAGCATAAAAACAGGGGTAGGAGACAATGAGCAGTTCTTC. This codes for CASIKTGVGDNEQFF.

The rearrangement links TRBV7-9 to TRBJ2-5; 10 bases match TRBD2. V lost 5 bases to trimming and J lost 9 bases; unmatched junction nucleotides: 18. Germline CDR1 and CDR2: SEHNR and FQNEAQ (reference sequence). The CDR3 runs to 17 residues. The CDR3 protein is CASSPRITSGANEAQYF. DNA of the CDR3: TGTGCCAGCAGCCCCCGGATCACTAGCGGGGCCAACGAGGCCCAGTACTTC.

The J gene is TRBJ1-2, the V gene TRBV2; 7 bases are a match to TRBD1. J was trimmed by 7 bases and V by 6 bases; bases with no gene match: 14. Germline V gene lookup returns CDR1 SNHLY and CDR2 FYNNEI. This CDR3 contains 15 residues. For the CDR3, the DNA is TGTGCCAGCAGCTCCGGGACAGCCCAAACGGGTGGCTACACCTTC. It codes for CASSSGTAQTGGYTF.

This rearrangement joins TRBV30 to TRBJ2-3; 7 bases map to TRBD1. CDR1 is GTSNPN, CDR2 SVGIG, per germline (reference sequence). The CDR3 has 14 amino acids. Trimming removed 4 bases from V and 4 bases from J; junction bases left unmatched: 8. The CDR3 sequence is CAWTRLQGSDTQYF. DNA for the CDR3: TGTGCCTGGACAAGACTACAGGGGTCAGATACGCAGTATTTT.

This sequence joins TRBV11-3 and TRBJ2-7, with D maybe TRBD2 (5 bases). The V gene's germline CDR1 is SGHNT and CDR2 YENEEA. With 5 bases removed from V and 2 bases from J, the gap between germline ends came to 16 bases. This CDR3 comprises 15 residues. CDR3 coding DNA: TGTGCCAGCAGCCCCAGTGGGAGAGTTCCCTACGAGCAGTACTTC. This translates into CASSPSGRVPYEQYF.

The genes are TRBV6-2 or TRBV6-3 and TRBJ1-1, with D perhaps matching TRBD1 (5 bases). Germline assignment: CDR1 MNHEY and CDR2 SVGEGT. The CDR3 runs 13 residues. The ends were cut back, 4 bases at V and 3 bases at J, with 9 bases in the middle. The CDR3 spells CASSWGGYTEAFF. In DNA, the CDR3 is TGTGCCAGCAGTTGGGGGGGATACACTGAAGCTTTCTTT.

The chain recombines TRBV29-1 with TRBJ1-2; D gene uncertain. The germline CDR1 and CDR2 sequences are SQVTM and ANQGSEA. The length of the CDR3 is 10 residues. Deletions cut 1 base from V and 6 bases from J, with 3 bases between. This CDR3 reads CSVEADGYTF. CDR3 sequence (DNA): TGCAGCGTTGAAGCTGATGGCTACACCTTC.

The genes are TRBV7-9 and TRBJ2-7, with a tentative D call TRBD1 (7 bases). The length of the CDR3 is 14 residues. Germline CDR1 is SEHNR and CDR2 is FQNEAQ (reference sequence). Deletions cut 3 bases from V and 6 bases from J, with 15 bases between. The CDR3 reads CASSLTGRAGEQYF. The CDR3, as DNA: TGTGCCAGCAGCTTGACAGGGAGAGCGGGCGAGCAGTACTTC.

J is TRBJ2-3 and V is TRBV29-1; 10 bases line up with TRBD2. This CDR3 comprises 14 residues. V gave up 6 bases and J gave up 4 bases; unmatched junction bases: 7. The germline V gene encodes CDR1 SQVTM and CDR2 ANQGSEA. CDR3 sequence (DNA): TGCAGCGTGGCAAGCGGGGGGGCCCCAGATACGCAGTATTTT. Its translation is CSVASGGAPDTQYF.

The rearrangement links TRBV12-3 or TRBV12-4 to TRBJ1-1, with TRBD1 matching 11 bases. The J segment lost 7 bases and the V segment lost 3 bases, leaving 1 base of the junction unmatched. CDR3 size: 13 residues. CDR3 DNA: TGTGCCAGCAGTTTGGGACAGGGGGGTGAAGCTTTCTTT. The encoded protein is CASSLGQGGEAFF.

The chain has TRBV4-1 and TRBJ2-7; 8 bases agree with TRBD1. V lost 3 bases to trimming and J lost 2 bases; unmatched junction nucleotides: 3. The germline gives CDR1 MGHRA, CDR2 YSYEKL. CDR3 size: 14 residues. CDR3 in DNA: TGCGCCAGCAGCCAGGGACAGGTCCCCTACGAGCAGTACTTC. Amino acids: CASSQGQVPYEQYF.

The chain employs TRBV19 and TRBJ1-5; a possible D gene is TRBD1 (6 bases). The CDR3 is 16 amino acids. V lost 5 bases and J 3 bases, leaving 17 bases between the germline ends. From germline, CDR1 is LNHDA and CDR2 SQIVND (reference sequence). CDR3 region: CASSSVGRQVNQPQHF. As DNA, the CDR3 is TGTGCCAGTAGTTCAGTCGGGCGACAGGTCAATCAGCCCCAGCATTTT.

In the case of this clone: At one end the junction does not follow the germline gene, possibly because of a read error. The rearrangement uses TRBV7-7 and TRBJ2-2; D gene uncertain. Germline assignment: CDR1 SSHAT and CDR2 FNYEAQ (reference sequence). The CDR3 runs 14 residues. For the CDR3, the DNA is TGTGCTAGCAGCATCAGATCCAACCCGGGGGAGCTGTTTTTT. It yields the protein CASSIRSNPGELFF.

The V and J genes are TRBV11-2 and TRBJ2-5; 11 positions agree with TRBD2. Germline V gene sequence: CDR1 SGHAT, CDR2 FQNNGV. Trimming cost V 5 bases and J 5 bases; bases outside gene matches: 10. This CDR3 region has 16 residues. The CDR3 DNA follows: TGTGCCAGCAGCCAGATCGTAGCGGGGGGGCTGGAGACCCAGTACTTC. This gives the protein CASSQIVAGGLETQYF.

This chain connects TRBV7-3 to TRBJ2-3; TRBD2 aligns across 7 bases. V gave up 2 bases and J gave up 5 bases; unmatched junction bases: 7. CDR3 length equals 15 residues. CDR1 and CDR2 (germline): SGHTA, FQGTGA. In nucleotides, the CDR3 is TGTGCCAGCAGCTTAGGTGCGGGAGCGGGAGATACGCAGTATTTT. Translated, it gives CASSLGAGAGDTQYF.

As DNA, the CDR3 is TGTGCCAGTACCCGACAGGGGGAATTCACCGGGGAGCTGTTTTTT. It is translated as CASTRQGEFTGELFF. The rearrangement uses TRBV19 and TRBJ2-2, with 9 bases identical to TRBD1. V was clipped by 7 bases and J by 4 bases; unmatched bases: 7. CDR1 and CDR2 (germline): LNHDA, SQIVND (reference sequence). CDR3 length equals 15 residues.

The chain couples TRBV11-3 to TRBJ2-7; D remains ambiguous. CDR1 is SGHNT, CDR2 YENEEA, per germline. V was pared by 5 bases and J by 5 bases, with 10 bases between. There are 12 residues in the CDR3. CDR3 loop: CASSAPTDEQYF. The CDR3 DNA reads TGTGCCAGCAGCGCTCCAACGGACGAGCAGTACTTC.

The V call is TRBV7-2, the J call TRBJ2-3; TRBD1 matches 8 bases. Looked up from germline, CDR1 is SGHTA and CDR2 is FQGNSA. The CDR3 runs 12 residues. V trimming: 6 bases; J trimming: 7 bases; junction bases outside the gene matches: 3. The CDR3: CASSRQGNTQYF. CDR3 bases: TGTGCCAGCAGTCGACAGGGGAATACGCAGTATTTT.

The rearrangement links TRBV6-2 or TRBV6-3 to TRBJ1-2, with a possible D match to TRBD1 (5 bases). This CDR3 is built from 15 residues. Trimming took 6 bases from V and 8 from J, leaving 22 bases between them. In germline, CDR1 is MNHEY, CDR2 SVGEGT. CDR3 bases: TGTGCCAGCAGCCCCTGGGGCAGGAGCTCTGGGGGCTACACCTTC. It is translated as CASSPWGRSSGGYTF.

The chain has TRBV5-1 and TRBJ1-2; D is undetermined. V was cut by 7 bases and J by 4 bases, with 17 bases left in between. The germline V gene has CDR1 SGHRS and CDR2 YFSETQ. The CDR3 covers 14 residues. As DNA, the CDR3 is TGCGCCAGCGCCGAGCTGTCGGGTGGCTATGGCTACACCTTC. Amino acid sequence: CASAELSGGYGYTF.

J is TRBJ1-6 and V is TRBV19; D is undetermined. Germline V gene data show CDR1 as LNHDA and CDR2 as SQIVND (reference sequence). V shed 5 bases and J shed 10 bases, with 9 bases lying between them. The CDR3 totals 12 residues. CDR3 DNA sequence: TGTGCCAGTAGTCCCTCAGTCTCACCCCTCCACTTT. Encoded protein: CASSPSVSPLHF.

CDR3 DNA sequence: TGCGCCAGCAGCTTGGGGGACAGGGCCGGTCAGCCCCAGCATTTT. Residues: CASSLGDRAGQPQHF. This sequence joins TRBV5-1 and TRBJ1-5; 9 bases align to TRBD1. The CDR3 sequence is 15 residues long. With V trimmed by 0 bases and J by 6 bases, 4 bases remained unmatched. Germline values: CDR1 SGHRS, CDR2 YFSETQ. The full variable domain, in which reference TRBV5-1 and TRBJ1-5 provide the parts outside the CDR3, is KAGVTQTPRYLIKTRGQQVTLSCSPISGHRSVSWYQQTPGQGLQFLFEYFSETQRNKGNFPGRFSGRQFSNSRSEMNVSTLELGDSALYLCASSLGDRAGQPQHFGDGTRLSIL.

Note on this clone: The junction departs from germline at one end; a sequencing error may be responsible. V is TRBV7-7 and J is TRBJ2-5; the D gene is possibly TRBD1 (5 bases). This CDR3 is 16 amino acids long. The germline gives CDR1 SSHAT, CDR2 FNYEAQ (reference sequence). CDR3: CASSLVGAGFQETQYF. DNA for the CDR3: TGTGCTAGCAGCTTAGTTGGGGCCGGCTTCCAAGAGACCCAGTACTTC.

The J gene is TRBJ1-4, the V gene TRBV5-1; D gene uncertain. The CDR3 contains 15 residues. The germline V and J ends were trimmed by 1 base and 8 bases, with 15 bases remaining between them. Germline-derived CDR1 and CDR2 are SGHRS and YFSETQ. The DNA of the CDR3 is TGCGCCAGCAGCTTGACCGGGTCGCTTGGGGAAAAACTGTTTTTT. This encodes CASSLTGSLGEKLFF. The variable domain in full, with the rest retrieved from reference TRBV5-1 and TRBJ1-4, is KAGVTQTPRYLIKTRGQQVTLSCSPISGHRSVSWYQQTPGQGLQFLFEYFSETQRNKGNFPGRFSGRQFSNSRSEMNVSTLELGDSALYLCASSLTGSLGEKLFFGSGTQLSVL.

The chain has TRBV5-4 and TRBJ2-3; 9 nucleotides line up with TRBD2. Germline trimming cut 0 bases from V and 2 bases from J; bases unmatched to any gene: 4. The CDR3 extends over 16 amino acids. Per the germline V gene, CDR1 is SGHNT and CDR2 is YYREEE (reference sequence). The CDR3 DNA reads TGTGCCAGCAGCTTGGGTAGCGGGGGTTCCACAGATACGCAGTATTTT. This codes for CASSLGSGGSTDTQYF.